Listed here are 3 T cell receptor beta chains from one sample, sequenced in a study of OX40 agonist ivuxolimab in advanced cancers. Preparation of the library involved the immunoSEQ multiplex PCR assay. The immuneACCESS repertoire file appears here via TCRdb, limited to in-frame rearrangements. These files lack a portion of the clones; in checked studies, under half of the deficit traces to unresolved V genes, and the cause of the others is not known. A total of some 94,000 clones appear in this sample, under 95% of them only once. The ten largest clonotypes hold less than 3.5% of the sample. Source: CD4+ or CD8+ T cells sorted from blood, taken in a trial of the OX40 agonist ivuxolimab. These receptors all come from an adult with an advanced solid tumor such as melanoma, head and neck, liver or kidney cancer.

V usage is TRBV7-2 and J usage is TRBJ2-7; perhaps TRBD2 as D (6 bases). The CDR3 runs to 14 residues. Germline CDR1 SGHTA, CDR2 FQGNSA. Trimming removed 3 bases from V and 4 bases from J, with 13 bases in between. The CDR3 loop is CASSFAGQKYEQYF. The CDR3 nucleotides are TGTGCCAGCAGCTTCGCGGGGCAAAAGTACGAGCAGTACTTC.

The chain uses TRBV30 and TRBJ1-2; TRBD1 aligns across 8 bases. CDR1 is GTSNPN, CDR2 SVGIG, per germline (reference sequence). There are 13 residues in the CDR3. The junction had 6 bases not matched to a gene; V was cut back by 5 bases and J by 4 bases. CDR3 in DNA: TGTGCCTGGGCAACAGGGGGTTTCTATGGCTACACCTTC. The encoded protein is CAWATGGFYGYTF.

This chain uses TRBV30 with TRBJ1-1; D possibly corresponds to TRBD1 (5 bases). Germline V gene data show CDR1 as GTSNPN and CDR2 as SVGIG (reference sequence). The CDR3 runs 15 residues. Trimming cost V 1 base and J 0 bases, with 12 bases left between them. Written as DNA, the CDR3 is TGTGCCTGGAGTGAGTGGGCAGGGATGAACACTGAAGCTTTCTTT. Protein product: CAWSEWAGMNTEAFF.